The 6 T cell receptor beta chains reported below all come from one sample, sequenced in a study of beta chain features in type 1 diabetes (dated 2018 in TCRdb). To prepare the library, the immunoSEQ multiplex PCR assay was applied. The entire isolated RNA was reverse transcribed using the High Capacity cDNA Reverse Transcription Kit, and thus expressed TCRB transcripts were sequenced. TCRdb holds this immuneACCESS table with in-frame rearrangements only. Some clones are missing; in checked studies, unresolved V genes explain under half, and the rest has no known cause. Counted in this sample were some 360,000 clones; 15% to 20% of them appeared once. Approximately 0.046% of the sample rests with the top ten. The material sequenced was naive CD4+ T cells from blood. The cell subset or site label for this specimen denotes: true naive CD4+ T cells. These TCRs come from a woman aged 18-35 years in good health.

J is TRBJ2-1 and V is TRBV9; tentative D call: TRBD2 (5 bases). Trimming took 4 bases from V and 1 from J, leaving 15 bases between them. Germline CDR1 reads SGDLS; CDR2 reads YYNGEE. The CDR3 consists of 16 residues. The CDR3 bases are TGTGCCAGCAGCTCCTCCACTAGAATATCCTACAATGAGCAGTTCTTC. Translating it yields CASSSSTRISYNEQFF.

The chain is built from TRBV9 and TRBJ1-2, with TRBD1 identical over 8 bases. The CDR3 sequence is 15 residues long. Germline trimming cut 0 bases from V and 1 base from J; bases unmatched to any gene: 2. Germline V gene lookup returns CDR1 SGDLS and CDR2 YYNGEE. In DNA form, the CDR3 reads TGTGCCAGCAGCGTAGGACAGGGGAATAACTATGGCTACACCTTC. This sequence encodes CASSVGQGNNYGYTF.

This clone was recorded a few times. The chain has TRBV18 and TRBJ2-1; TRBD2 is a possible D gene (5 bases). Trimming took off 2 bases at V and 0 bases at J, with 8 bases between the two ends. Germline assignment: CDR1 KGHSH and CDR2 LQKENI. This CDR3 has 15 residues. Written as DNA, the CDR3 is TGTGCCAGCTCACCAGAGGGCAGCTCCTACAATGAGCAGTTCTTC. It translates to CASSPEGSSYNEQFF.

The chain joins TRBV19 to TRBJ1-1, with TRBD1 matching over 8 bases. With V trimmed by 6 bases and J by 5 bases, 8 bases remained unmatched. The germline gives CDR1 LNHDA, CDR2 SQIVND (reference sequence). This CDR3 comprises 14 residues. In DNA form, the CDR3 reads TGTGCCAGTAGCCCGAGGACAGGGCGAACTGAAGCTTTCTTT. Amino acids: CASSPRTGRTEAFF.

The chain combines TRBV11-2 with TRBJ2-3, with 8 bases identical to TRBD2. There are 14 residues in the CDR3. V was clipped by 5 bases and J by 6 bases; unmatched bases: 7. The germline gives CDR1 SGHAT, CDR2 FQNNGV. CDR3 protein: CASSDSRGGDTQYF. CDR3 sequence (DNA): TGTGCCAGCAGCGATAGCCGGGGGGGGGATACGCAGTATTTT. Complete variable domain (other parts from reference TRBV11-2 and TRBJ2-3): EAGVAQSPRYKIIEKRQSVAFWCNPISGHATLYWYQQILGQGPKLLIQFQNNGVVDDSQLPKDRFSAERLKGVDSTLKIQPAKLEDSAVYLCASSDSRGGDTQYFGPGTRLTVL.

The rearrangement links TRBV2 to TRBJ2-5, with 9 bases fitting TRBD2. With 3 bases clipped from V and 5 bases from J, the junction kept 1 base outside the gene matches. This CDR3 is 13 amino acids long. Per the germline V gene, CDR1 is SNHLY and CDR2 is FYNNEI. The DNA of the CDR3 is TGTGCCAGCAGTGATGCGGGAGGGGAGACCCAGTACTTC. This translates into CASSDAGGETQYF.